This T cell receptor (beta chain) was retrieved from a study of blood T cell repertoires in COVID-19. Trimming took 5 bases from V and 6 from J; bases not matched to a gene: 6. CDR1 is LNHDA, CDR2 SQIVND, per germline (reference sequence). CDR3 length: 13 amino acids. This clone occurred once. Only in-frame clones appear in the TCRdb table, and some are missing; sequencing was by immunoSEQ multiplex PCR. The table records approximately 140,000 clones, over 80% of them present only once. The sample comprised peripheral blood. This sequence joins TRBV19 and TRBJ2-7; 8 positions agree with TRBD2. The sequence was collected from a man aged 25 to 40 with COVID-19, enrolled during active disease. The CDR3 bases are TGTGCCAGTAGTGCGAGCGGGAGTGCCGAGCAGTACTTC. Protein product: CASSASGSAEQYF.